This TCR beta chain was sequenced in a study of CD8 T cells in ankylosing spondylitis. General observations from the study: Seemingly distinctive of ankylosing spondylitis blood was a TCR beta motif formed by eight highly homologous variants. Matched synovial fluid from ankylosing spondylitis patients was reported to be enriched for disease-linked clones. Existing reports had already noted some motif variants in reactive arthritis synovial fluid and blood.

By quantitative 5'-RACE with molecular barcodes, the TCR beta libraries were made. TCRdb redid the calling of the 5' RACE reads with MiXCR, one entry per CDR3 protein. The sample has around 230,000 distinct CDR3 sequences, 8.2% seen once; the top ten hold around 5.1%. This clonotype was observed a handful of times. The antigen remains undetermined. The sample taken for sequencing was blood, either unsorted or a sorted T cell fraction (not recorded which). The clonotype comes from a female donor with ankylosing spondylitis or in good health (not recorded which).

CDR3 in DNA: TGTGCCAGCAGCTTCGGACTAGCGCGGGTAGATGAGCAGTTCTTC. Amino acids: CASSFGLARVDEQFF. The chain combines TRBV7-6 with TRBJ2-1, with 9 positions matching TRBD2. The V gene's germline CDR1 is SGHVS and CDR2 FNYEAQ. V dropped 3 bases and J dropped 8; count of bases not matched to a gene: 8. The CDR3 covers 15 residues.